The present T cell receptor beta chain was sequenced within a study of early T cells in non-severe SARS-CoV-2 infection. On the study more broadly: The study sequenced bulk RNA from unsorted whole blood, with chains unpaired.

Details on this clonotype: A much bigger clone sits one base away, suggesting this may be a read error.

The germline V gene encodes CDR1 MNHEY and CDR2 SVGAGI. Unmatched junction bases numbered 15, after V lost 8 bases and J lost 4 bases. This CDR3 region has 16 residues. Unique molecular identifiers were affixed to single, distinct cDNA molecules. TCRdb re-called the 5' RACE reads through MiXCR, storing one row per CDR3 protein. Here the sample spans about 11,000 distinct CDR3 sequences, around 4.9% being singletons. Sequenced: whole blood. The rearrangement links TRBV6-5 to TRBJ2-3; 7 positions match TRBD1. This sequence was found in an adult who was a healthcare worker with PCR-confirmed SARS-CoV-2 infection or an uninfected control (not recorded which). As DNA, the CDR3 is TGTGCCAGCGGAGACCCGACAGGGTTAAACGCAGATACGCAGTATTTT. This codes for CASGDPTGLNADTQYF.